Below, 27 T cell receptor beta chains from the same sample are listed, as sequenced in a study of cytotoxic CD8 clonotypes in ibrutinib-treated CLL. Clones were sequenced by immunoSEQ multiplex PCR, and TCRdb holds only the in-frame ones, with some missing. Here the sample spans approximately 140,000 clones, 91% being singletons. The sample was PBMCs, taken after 12 months of ibrutinib treatment. Every receptor here comes from a human donor with chronic lymphocytic leukemia.

The chain carries TRBV9 and TRBJ1-2, with D maybe TRBD1 (5 bases). V was shortened by 0 bases and J by 4 bases, with 13 bases between the two germline ends. Germline loops: CDR1 SGDLS, CDR2 YYNGEE. The CDR3 has 15 amino acids. The CDR3 loop is CASSVAAGTVYGYTF. CDR3 nucleotides: TGTGCCAGCAGCGTAGCCGCCGGGACCGTCTATGGCTACACCTTC.

This chain uses TRBV28 with TRBJ2-7; 7 nucleotides match TRBD2. This CDR3 comprises 19 residues. V shed 1 base, J shed 3 bases, and the junction held 18 bases outside the gene matches. From germline, CDR1 is MDHEN and CDR2 SYDVKM. The CDR3 is CASSLSSIGRGPQGYEQYF. The CDR3 coding sequence is TGTGCCAGCAGTTTATCTTCCATAGGGAGGGGCCCCCAAGGCTACGAGCAGTACTTC.

As regards this clone: At one end, the junction sequence differs from germline, possibly due to a read error. The CDR3 coding sequence is TGTACCATAGGGGGCGGGCATGGCTACACCTTC. It specifies CTIGGGHGYTF. The chain recombines TRBV29-1 with TRBJ1-2; 7 bases are shared with TRBD1. Germline V CDR1 and CDR2: SQVTM, ANQGSEA. The CDR3 has 11 residues.

This chain links TRBV11-3 with TRBJ2-5; D possibly matches TRBD1 or TRBD2 (5 bases each). This CDR3 is 14 amino acids long. Per the germline V gene, CDR1 is SGHNT and CDR2 is YENEEA. Deletions cut 1 base from V and 3 bases from J, with 9 bases between. CDR3 protein: CASSLGDGEETQYF. CDR3 bases: TGTGCCAGCAGCTTAGGGGACGGAGAAGAGACCCAGTACTTC.

V is TRBV28 and J is TRBJ2-1, with TRBD2 identical over 7 bases. This CDR3 has 13 residues. Trimming removed 3 bases from V and 15 bases from J; junction bases left unmatched: 11. Germline V gene lookup returns CDR1 MDHEN and CDR2 SYDVKM. CDR3 sequence (DNA): TGTGCCAGCAGTTTGATAGCGGGTAGGAGTTGGTTCTTC. Its translation: CASSLIAGRSWFF.

The J gene is TRBJ1-5, the V gene TRBV5-6, with 7 bases that match TRBD1. Germline loops: CDR1 SGHDT, CDR2 YYEEEE. With 4 bases clipped from V and 2 bases from J, the junction kept 12 bases outside the gene matches. This CDR3 spans 17 amino acids. In DNA, the CDR3 is TGTGCCAGCAGCACTACCCTCACAGGGGCGGGCAATCAGCCCCAGCATTTT. Protein: CASSTTLTGAGNQPQHF.

The chain recombines TRBV11-2 with TRBJ2-1, with a tentative D call TRBD1 (5 bases). This CDR3 has 12 residues. V was trimmed by 5 bases and J by 7 bases, leaving 9 bases between them. In germline, CDR1 is SGHAT, CDR2 FQNNGV. In nucleotides, the CDR3 is TGTGCCAGCAGCCCTTGGACAAATGAGCAGTTCTTC. Translation gives CASSPWTNEQFF. Complete variable domain (other parts from reference TRBV11-2 and TRBJ2-1): EAGVAQSPRYKIIEKRQSVAFWCNPISGHATLYWYQQILGQGPKLLIQFQNNGVVDDSQLPKDRFSAERLKGVDSTLKIQPAKLEDSAVYLCASSPWTNEQFFGPGTRLTVL.

The chain employs TRBV5-6 and TRBJ2-1, with D perhaps TRBD2 (5 bases). The CDR3 loop spans 13 amino acids. V gave up 2 bases and J gave up 7 bases, with 10 bases separating them. Germline V gene data show CDR1 as SGHDT and CDR2 as YYEEEE. The CDR3 reads CASSLLVGNEQFF. The CDR3 nucleotides read TGTGCCAGCAGCTTACTAGTTGGGAATGAGCAGTTCTTC. Drawing the rest from reference TRBV5-6 and TRBJ2-1, the complete variable domain is DAGVTQSPTHLIKTRGQQVTLRCSPKSGHDTVSWYQQALGQGPQFIFQYYEEEERQRGNFPDRFSGHQFPNYSSELNVNALLLGDSALYLCASSLLVGNEQFFGPGTRLTVL.

This chain uses TRBV12-5 with TRBJ2-1; 10 bases fit TRBD2. Germline values: CDR1 LGHNT, CDR2 FRNRAP. After removal of 5 bases from V and 3 bases from J, the junction contained 4 bases not matched to a gene. This CDR3 comprises 15 residues. CDR3 nucleotides: TGTGCTAGTGGTATTGGACTAGCGGTCTACAATGAGCAGTTCTTC. Translating gives CASGIGLAVYNEQFF.

The rearrangement uses TRBV6-5 and TRBJ2-7, with D perhaps TRBD2 (5 bases). The CDR3 spans 13 residues. Germline V gives CDR1 MNHEY, CDR2 SVGAGI. V was shortened by 4 bases and J by 2 bases, with 9 bases between the two germline ends. CDR3 sequence: CASSSSTAYEQYF. In nucleotides, the CDR3 is TGTGCCAGCAGTTCTAGCACAGCCTACGAGCAGTACTTC.

This rearrangement joins TRBV7-2 to TRBJ2-1; 10 bases align to TRBD2. Germline V CDR1 and CDR2: SGHTA, FQGNSA. The CDR3 length is 16 residues. V lost 0 bases, J lost 4 bases, and 3 bases stayed unmatched. CDR3 in amino acids: CASSLALAGVYNEQFF. The CDR3 DNA reads TGTGCCAGCAGCTTAGCCCTAGCGGGAGTATACAATGAGCAGTTCTTC.

The rearrangement uses TRBV15 and TRBJ1-2, with a possible D match to TRBD1 (6 bases). CDR3 length: 16 residues. The V and J ends lost 5 bases and 4 bases respectively, with 20 bases between them. Germline V gives CDR1 LNHNV, CDR2 YYDKDF (reference sequence). The CDR3 loop is CATSEAKGGLPYGYTF. For the CDR3, the DNA is TGTGCCACCAGCGAAGCGAAGGGGGGATTACCCTATGGCTACACCTTC.

V is TRBV29-1 and J is TRBJ2-2; D ambiguous. Germline assignment: CDR1 SQVTM and CDR2 ANQGSEA. The CDR3 runs 11 residues. Trimming took off 5 bases at V and 7 bases at J, with 8 bases between the two ends. This CDR3 reads CSVYDIGELFF. CDR3 in DNA: TGCAGCGTTTATGATATCGGGGAGCTGTTTTTT.

V gene TRBV4-1 combines with J gene TRBJ1-1, with unresolved D. The CDR3 spans 14 residues. Between the trimmed V and J ends, which lost 0 bases and 0 bases, there was a span of 5 bases. Per germline, CDR1 MGHRA and CDR2 YSYEKL. CDR3 protein: CASSQDQMNTEAFF. DNA of the CDR3: TGCGCCAGCAGCCAAGATCAGATGAACACTGAAGCTTTCTTT.

This clone was counted once. The chain employs TRBV5-8 and TRBJ2-7; D might be TRBD2 (5 bases). Germline-derived CDR1 and CDR2 are SGHTS and YDEGEE. Trimming shortened V by 0 bases and J by 6 bases, and 10 bases separated the two germline ends. The CDR3 contains 13 residues. The CDR3 loop reads CASSLGRAGEQYF. The CDR3 DNA is TGTGCCAGCAGCTTGGGTAGGGCGGGCGAGCAGTACTTC.

The J gene is TRBJ2-7, the V gene TRBV19; D remains ambiguous. V lost 5 bases and J 1 base, leaving 12 bases between the germline ends. The CDR3 has 14 residues. Germline V gene lookup returns CDR1 LNHDA and CDR2 SQIVND (reference sequence). CDR3 nucleotide sequence: TGTGCCAGTAGTCCATGGACCGAGTCCTACGAGCAGTACTTC. Translating gives CASSPWTESYEQYF.

V gene TRBV4-3 combines with J gene TRBJ2-2; D gene ambiguous. Germline V gene lookup returns CDR1 LGHNA and CDR2 YSLEER. The CDR3 spans 15 residues. V lost 0 bases, J lost 0 bases, and 5 bases lay in between. The CDR3 coding sequence is TGCGCCAGCAGCCAAGATGGGTCGAACACCGGGGAGCTGTTTTTT. Translation: CASSQDGSNTGELFF.

J is TRBJ2-3 and V is TRBV20-1; unclear D gene. Germline CDR1 and CDR2: DFQATT and SNEGSKA (reference sequence). This CDR3 comprises 11 residues. The V end was cut by 1 base, the J end by 9 bases, with 8 bases between. The CDR3 coding sequence is TGCAGTGCTAGAGGGTTGGGAACGCAGTATTTT. This gives the protein CSARGLGTQYF.

The chain uses TRBV7-9 and TRBJ1-5; D is undetermined. The germline V and J ends were trimmed by 2 bases and 1 base, with 12 bases remaining between them. Germline CDR1 reads SEHNR; CDR2 reads FQNEAQ (reference sequence). The CDR3 is made up of 16 amino acids. CDR3 amino acids: CASSLSSGSSNQPQHF. As DNA, the CDR3 is TGTGCCAGCAGCTTAAGTTCTGGGTCGAGCAATCAGCCCCAGCATTTT.

This chain connects TRBV19 to TRBJ1-1; D unclear. The V end was cut by 9 bases, the J end by 4 bases, with 15 bases between. The CDR3 covers 13 residues. Germline CDR1 reads LNHDA; CDR2 reads SQIVND (reference sequence). The CDR3 sequence is CASLRALGTEAFF. The CDR3 bases are TGTGCCAGCCTGAGGGCCTTGGGCACTGAAGCTTTCTTT.

This sequence joins TRBV7-3 and TRBJ2-5; maybe TRBD2 (5 bases). This CDR3 has 13 amino acids. Germline CDR1 is SGHTA and CDR2 is FQGTGA. V was trimmed by 4 bases and J by 1 base, leaving 7 bases between them. The CDR3 DNA reads as TGTGCCAGCAGCTCGACTACCCAAGAGACCCAGTACTTC. It translates to CASSSTTQETQYF.

This chain's CDR3 is CASSYSIGAEAFF. The DNA of the CDR3 is TGTGCCAGCAGTTACTCGATCGGTGCTGAAGCTTTCTTT. The V and J genes are TRBV6-6 and TRBJ1-1; D is undetermined. Germline V gene sequence: CDR1 MNHNY, CDR2 SVGAGI (reference sequence). The CDR3 spans 13 residues. The V end lost 0 bases, the J end lost 6 bases, and 8 bases lay between the germline ends.

The V gene is TRBV19, the J gene TRBJ1-2, with 7 bases identical to TRBD1. Germline loops: CDR1 LNHDA, CDR2 SQIVND (reference sequence). The CDR3 loop spans 15 amino acids. V shed 6 bases, J shed 7 bases, and the junction held 14 bases outside the gene matches. DNA for the CDR3: TGTGCCAGTAGACGGACAGGTTCTGACTCGGGTGGCTACACCTTC. Translating gives CASRRTGSDSGGYTF.

The table lists this clone with a few counts. The gene calls are TRBV30 and TRBJ1-1; D is unresolved. The germline V gene has CDR1 GTSNPN and CDR2 SVGIG (reference sequence). The CDR3 is 16 residues long. Trimming took 0 bases from V and 4 from J, leaving 18 bases between them. This chain's CDR3 is CAWSVVIRGAGTEAFF. In DNA, the CDR3 is TGTGCCTGGAGTGTAGTGATACGGGGTGCGGGCACTGAAGCTTTCTTT.

Only one count was recorded for this clone. This rearrangement joins TRBV4-2 to TRBJ2-7; 8 bases match TRBD2. Trimming removed 0 bases from V and 5 bases from J; junction bases left unmatched: 9. Germline CDR1 and CDR2: LGHNA and YNFKEQ. This CDR3 has 16 amino acids. CDR3 sequence reads: CASSQDRLALPNEQYF. The CDR3 region has the DNA TGTGCCAGCAGCCAAGATCGACTAGCGCTCCCGAACGAGCAGTACTTC.

This rearrangement joins TRBV23-1 to TRBJ1-5; the match to TRBD1 covers 9 bases. TRBV23-1 is classed as an ORF, of uncertain function. CDR3 length equals 16 residues. Losses at the gene ends were 0 bases for V and 5 bases for J; bases not matched to a gene: 5. CDR3 sequence (DNA): TGCGCCAGCAGTCAATCTCGACAGGGGGGCTATCAGCCCCAGCATTTT. Amino acid sequence: CASSQSRQGGYQPQHF.

The CDR3 region is CASSPSSGRARDTQYF. CDR3 bases: TGTGCCAGCAGCCCTTCGAGCGGGAGGGCCAGAGATACGCAGTATTTT. The J gene is TRBJ2-3, the V gene TRBV5-4; 10 bases are shared with TRBD2. Germline values: CDR1 SGHNT, CDR2 YYREEE (reference sequence). The CDR3 loop spans 16 amino acids. J was trimmed by 5 bases and V by 4 bases; bases with no gene match: 10.